This record concerns one T cell receptor beta chain sequence. This sample stems from a study of cytomegalovirus exposure and HLA in healthy donors. Study information: In a later analysis, it was reported that the roughly 130 validation repertoires had been produced on the same platform as the roughly 650 repertoires belonging to the first cohort.

Generated by immunoSEQ multiplex PCR, the TCRdb table keeps only in-frame clones and is missing some. The profile shows 150,000 to 200,000 clones, over 65% of them singletons. This CDR3 has 12 amino acids. The V end lost 5 bases, the J end lost 5 bases, and 9 bases lay between the germline ends. CDR1 and CDR2 (germline): MDHEN, SYDVKM. Source material: PBMCs. The sequence was obtained from a man aged 18 to 35 in good health and CMV-seropositive. The rearrangement uses TRBV28 and TRBJ1-2; tentative D call: TRBD1 (6 bases). The CDR3, as DNA: TGTGCCAGCAGTAATCAGGGGTATGGCTACACCTTC. It yields the protein CASSNQGYGYTF.